This TCR beta chain was observed in a study of cytomegalovirus exposure and HLA in healthy donors. General study points: Some V segments (TRBV6-2 and TRBV6-3 among them) were excluded as indistinguishable. A cluster of highly shared sequence variants was likely a sequencing artifact.

Regarding this clone: Its antigen is as yet unknown.

60 Vbeta and 13 Jbeta primers were used in PCR. The method was immunoSEQ multiplex PCR; TCRdb's version includes in-frame clones alone and lacks a portion of them. The sample lists 160,000 or so clones, roughly 87% occurring once. This CDR3 region has 13 residues. CDR1 is ENHRY and CDR2 is SYGVKD in the germline V gene. V was trimmed by 8 bases and J by 3 bases, leaving 13 bases between them. The TCR was taken from a woman in her twenties or thirties in good health and CMV-seronegative. Sequencing was performed on PBMCs. The J gene is TRBJ1-2, the V gene TRBV10-3; D perhaps matches TRBD1 (6 bases). In DNA form, the CDR3 reads TGTGCCATCGTAGAACCAGGGGACTATGGCTACACCTTC. It translates to CAIVEPGDYGYTF.